This TCR beta chain is from a study of identical twins. MiXCR, applied by TCRdb to the 5' RACE reads, yields one record per CDR3 protein. This table holds 1.5 million to 2 million distinct CDR3 sequences, roughly a third found once. In germline, CDR1 is MNHNS, CDR2 SASEGT. The CDR3 contains 15 residues. This clonotype was sampled from a newborn girl in good health. Sequencing was done on a sample of cord blood. The V call is TRBV6-1, the J call TRBJ2-1; 7 bases are a match to TRBD2. The better agreement between TRBJ2-7 and the DNA end casts doubt on the J call. The CDR3 loop reads CAGTSAGNSYNEQYF. CDR3 DNA sequence: TGTGCCGGTACTAGCGCCGGAAACTCCTACAATGAGCAGTACTTC.